One and the same sample provided the 25 T cell receptor beta chains below, sequenced in a study of blood T cell repertoires in COVID-19 (dated by TCRdb to 2020 to 2021). To prepare the library, the immunoSEQ multiplex PCR assay was applied. This immuneACCESS table, as held by TCRdb, lists in-frame sequences with V and J called but not all clones. Of the missing ones, under half trace to an unresolved V gene in checked studies; the others have no known cause. The table for this sample lists over 10,000 clones; nearly 90% of them were counted only once. The leading ten clones occupy about 2.6% of the sample. Material for sequencing was peripheral blood. These receptors were taken from a human donor in a cohort sampled during active COVID-19.

J is TRBJ1-1 and V is TRBV7-2; D not resolved. The V gene's germline CDR1 is SGHTA and CDR2 FQGNSA. V dropped 2 bases and J dropped 1 base, with 8 bases sitting between them. The CDR3 runs 14 residues. The CDR3 reads CASSLTEQNTEAFF. The CDR3, as DNA: TGTGCCAGCAGCTTAACAGAACAGAACACTGAAGCTTTCTTT.

This clone has just a few counts. The rearrangement uses TRBV29-1 and TRBJ2-7, with TRBD1 matching over 9 bases. V lost 1 base to trimming and J lost 5 bases; unmatched junction nucleotides: 3. The CDR3 contains 13 residues. Germline V gene lookup returns CDR1 SQVTM and CDR2 ANQGSEA. Here the CDR3 reads CSVEGTGVDEQYF. In DNA, the CDR3 is TGCAGCGTTGAAGGGACAGGGGTGGACGAGCAGTACTTC.

V gene TRBV29-1 combines with J gene TRBJ2-4; unclear D gene. Germline CDR1 reads SQVTM; CDR2 reads ANQGSEA. The CDR3 totals 13 residues. V was trimmed by 4 bases and J by 0 bases, leaving 7 bases between them. CDR3 DNA: TGCAGCGTTGGAACAGTAGCCAAAAACATTCAGTACTTC. Translated, it gives CSVGTVAKNIQYF.

V usage is TRBV7-8 and J usage is TRBJ1-5; the D is unclear. The CDR3 is 16 residues long. Trimming cost V 6 bases and J 0 bases, with 15 bases left between them. The germline V gene encodes CDR1 SGHVS and CDR2 FQNEAQ. The CDR3: CASSSKRRDSNQPQHF. The CDR3, as DNA: TGTGCCAGCAGTAGTAAACGACGGGATAGCAATCAGCCCCAGCATTTT.

The V and J genes are TRBV19 and TRBJ2-2; unclear D gene. V dropped 7 bases and J dropped 3 bases, with 9 bases sitting between them. The CDR3 is made up of 13 amino acids. The germline CDR1 and CDR2 sequences are LNHDA and SQIVND (reference sequence). The CDR3 region has the DNA TGTGCCAGTAACGAAGCGTACACCGGGGAGCTGTTTTTT. Translated, it gives CASNEAYTGELFF.

V gene TRBV2 combines with J gene TRBJ2-1; 9 bases line up with TRBD2. CDR1 is SNHLY, CDR2 FYNNEI, per germline. The CDR3 consists of 15 residues. V lost 3 bases, J lost 4 bases, and 4 bases stayed unmatched. CDR3 DNA sequence: TGTGCCAGCAGTGAGGCGGGGGGGTTTTACAATGAGCAGTTCTTC. Translated: CASSEAGGFYNEQFF.

This clone was counted a single time. V gene TRBV7-3 combines with J gene TRBJ2-1; no definite D call. Trimming removed 4 bases from V and 2 bases from J, with 12 bases in between. The V gene's germline CDR1 is SGHTA and CDR2 FQGTGA. CDR3 size: 15 residues. The CDR3 region has the DNA TGTGCCAGCAGCTCAGACATTGGGCCCTACAATGAGCAGTTCTTC. Residues: CASSSDIGPYNEQFF.

This clone was recorded once. The CDR3 spells CASSQIGQGRGYNEKLFF. The CDR3 DNA reads as TGTGCCAGCAGCCAAATAGGCCAGGGGAGGGGCTATAATGAAAAACTGTTTTTT. The chain combines TRBV3-1 (or the pseudogene TRBV3-2) with TRBJ1-4; maybe TRBD1 (6 bases). V lost 2 bases and J lost 4, with 20 bases in between. Germline CDR1 is LGHDT and CDR2 is YNNKEL (reference sequence). The CDR3 consists of 18 residues.

This chain connects TRBV19 to TRBJ2-7; 9 nucleotides line up with TRBD1. This CDR3 comprises 17 residues. Germline V gene lookup returns CDR1 LNHDA and CDR2 SQIVND (reference sequence). The junction had 10 bases not matched to a gene; V was cut back by 0 bases and J by 4 bases. The CDR3 spells CASSIDATGQGRYEQYF. The CDR3, as DNA: TGTGCCAGTAGTATAGACGCCACCGGACAGGGGAGATACGAGCAGTACTTC.

The chain is built from TRBV7-9 and TRBJ2-7; D gene unclear. Deletions cut 4 bases from V and 2 bases from J, with 3 bases between. CDR3 length: 11 amino acids. Germline V gene lookup returns CDR1 SEHNR and CDR2 FQNEAQ (reference sequence). The CDR3 coding sequence is TGTGCCAGCAGCTCAGCCTACGAGCAGTACTTC. As protein: CASSSAYEQYF.

There are a few counts of this clone. The junction departs from the called germline gene at one end, perhaps through a read error. This sequence joins TRBV9 and TRBJ1-2; 9 bases are a match to TRBD1. This CDR3 region has 12 residues. The germline gives CDR1 SGDLS, CDR2 YYNGEE. Here the CDR3 reads CASSRGQGNILF. Here the CDR3 DNA reads TGTGCCAGCAGCAGGGGACAGGGAAATATACTTTTC.

The chain couples TRBV10-1 to TRBJ1-1; D remains ambiguous. Germline V gene data show CDR1 as WNHNN and CDR2 as SYGVQD (reference sequence). The CDR3 is made up of 14 amino acids. V lost 0 bases and J lost 3, with 8 bases in between. The DNA for the CDR3 is TGCGCCAGCAGTGAGTCGTGGCGGGACACTGAAGCTTTCTTT. This sequence encodes CASSESWRDTEAFF.

The gene calls are TRBV27 and TRBJ2-1; 7 bases match TRBD2. This CDR3 spans 14 amino acids. CDR1 is MNHEY and CDR2 is SMNVEV in the germline V gene (reference sequence). J lost 5 bases, V lost 8 bases, and 9 bases had no gene match. This CDR3 reads CASSPGTTDNEQFF. CDR3 nucleotides: TGTGCCAGCTCCCCCGGGACTACCGACAATGAGCAGTTCTTC.

The rearrangement links TRBV5-4 to TRBJ2-1, with 9 nucleotides matching TRBD2. Losses at the gene ends were 1 base for V and 8 bases for J; bases not matched to a gene: 7. The germline V gene encodes CDR1 SGHNT and CDR2 YYREEE (reference sequence). CDR3 length: 15 residues. The CDR3 DNA reads TGTGCCAGCAGCTTGTTAGCGGGGGCCCCACATGAGCAGTTCTTC. Translating gives CASSLLAGAPHEQFF.

This clone has only a few counts. CDR3 amino acids: CSASQGAENEQYF. DNA of the CDR3: TGCAGTGCTAGTCAAGGGGCGGAGAACGAGCAGTACTTC. The chain uses TRBV20-1 and TRBJ2-7, with D maybe TRBD1 (5 bases). This CDR3 has 13 residues. The V and J ends lost 3 bases and 5 bases respectively, with 14 bases between them. Germline V gene data show CDR1 as DFQATT and CDR2 as SNEGSKA (reference sequence).

The rearrangement joins TRBV15 to TRBJ2-2; tentatively, D is TRBD2 (6 bases). The CDR3 has 15 amino acids. The germline V and J ends were trimmed by 1 base and 4 bases, with 10 bases remaining between them. Germline V gives CDR1 LNHNV, CDR2 YYDKDF (reference sequence). The CDR3 coding sequence is TGTGCCACCAGCAGAGGCGGGACGGCCACCGGGGAGCTGTTTTTT. As protein: CATSRGGTATGELFF.

This rearrangement joins TRBV19 to TRBJ1-5, with 10 nucleotides matching TRBD1. Germline V lookup: CDR1 LNHDA, CDR2 SQIVND (reference sequence). CDR3 length: 17 residues. J was trimmed by 2 bases and V by 5 bases; bases with no gene match: 9. The CDR3 loop reads CASSPLLGQGRNQPQHF. The DNA for the CDR3 is TGTGCCAGTAGTCCCCTCTTGGGACAGGGGCGCAATCAGCCCCAGCATTTT.

The J gene is TRBJ2-1, the V gene TRBV10-3; 9 nucleotides agree with TRBD2. V lost 8 bases, J lost 7 bases, and 12 bases stayed unmatched. Germline V lookup: CDR1 ENHRY, CDR2 SYGVKD. The CDR3 spans 15 residues. CDR3 in amino acids: CAILERAGGENEQFF. The CDR3, as DNA: TGTGCCATCCTCGAAAGGGCGGGGGGGGAGAATGAGCAGTTCTTC.

The chain uses TRBV14 and TRBJ1-2; D not resolved. The V gene lost 2 bases and the J gene lost 4 bases, with 14 bases spanning the gap. CDR3 length: 15 amino acids. Germline lookup yields CDR1 SGHDN and CDR2 FVKESK. The CDR3 coding sequence is TGTGCCAGCAGCCAATCGCTGGGCTCTGGCTATGGCTACACCTTC. This translates into CASSQSLGSGYGYTF.

This clone came up a few times. V is TRBV6-2 or TRBV6-3 and J is TRBJ2-1, with 10 positions matching TRBD2. J gave up 4 bases and V 2 bases, and 5 bases lay outside the gene matches. The germline gives CDR1 MNHEY, CDR2 SVGEGT. The CDR3 length is 16 residues. The CDR3 region has the DNA TGTGCCAGCAGTTACCTTGGACTAGCGGCTTACAATGAGCAGTTCTTC. It is translated as CASSYLGLAAYNEQFF.

V is TRBV27 and J is TRBJ2-3; 8 bases are a match to TRBD1. V dropped 5 bases and J dropped 6; count of bases not matched to a gene: 13. CDR3 size: 16 residues. Per the germline V gene, CDR1 is MNHEY and CDR2 is SMNVEV (reference sequence). In DNA, the CDR3 is TGTGCCAGCAGTCTGGACAGGGCTATTCAGAAGGATACGCAGTATTTT. It is translated as CASSLDRAIQKDTQYF.

This chain uses TRBV3-1 (or the pseudogene TRBV3-2) with TRBJ1-4; D call uncertain. Germline V gives CDR1 LGHDT, CDR2 YNNKEL (reference sequence). Between the trimmed V and J ends, which lost 4 bases and 0 bases, there was a span of 9 bases. This CDR3 spans 15 amino acids. For the CDR3, the DNA is TGTGCCAGCAGCCCGCGGATTGCAACTAATGAAAAACTGTTTTTT. This codes for CASSPRIATNEKLFF.

The chain has TRBV6-2 or TRBV6-3 and TRBJ1-1, with D unresolved. From germline, CDR1 is MNHEY and CDR2 SVGEGT. Trimming removed 4 bases from V and 0 bases from J, with 18 bases in between. CDR3 length: 17 amino acids. CDR3: CASSWYPPSSMNTEAFF. The CDR3 DNA sequence: TGTGCCAGCAGTTGGTACCCTCCTAGCTCCATGAACACTGAAGCTTTCTTT.

The J gene is TRBJ2-6, the V gene TRBV18; TRBD1 matches at 12 bases. Germline CDR1 reads KGHSH; CDR2 reads LQKENI. Unmatched junction bases numbered 9, after V lost 5 bases and J lost 1 base. The CDR3 has 19 residues. The CDR3 region has the DNA TGTGCCAGCTCATCGACGGGGGGACAGGGGGCTTCTGGGGCCAACGTCCTGACTTTC. Protein: CASSSTGGQGASGANVLTF.

The V call is TRBV7-2, the J call TRBJ1-2; 7 nucleotides match TRBD1. Germline V gene sequence: CDR1 SGHTA, CDR2 FQGNSA. This CDR3 is built from 15 residues. V lost 3 bases and J lost 0; bases outside the gene matches: 4. The CDR3: CASSFRDSSNYGYTF. CDR3 coding DNA: TGTGCCAGCAGCTTCCGGGACAGCTCTAACTATGGCTACACCTTC.